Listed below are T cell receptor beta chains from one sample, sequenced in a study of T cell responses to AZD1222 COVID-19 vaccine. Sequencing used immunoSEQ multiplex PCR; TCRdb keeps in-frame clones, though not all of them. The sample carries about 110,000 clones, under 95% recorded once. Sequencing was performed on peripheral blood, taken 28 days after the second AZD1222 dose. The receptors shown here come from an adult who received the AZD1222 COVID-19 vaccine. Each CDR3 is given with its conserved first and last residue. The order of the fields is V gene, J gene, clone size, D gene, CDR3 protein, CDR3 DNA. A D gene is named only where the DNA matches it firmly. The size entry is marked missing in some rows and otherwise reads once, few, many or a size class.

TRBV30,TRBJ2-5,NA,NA,CAWSVGKRETQYF,TGTGCCTGGAGTGTCGGGAAGCGGGAGACCCAGTACTTC
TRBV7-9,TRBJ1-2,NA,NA,CASSLRVTAASYGYTF,TGTGCCAGCAGCTTACGGGTGACAGCCGCTAGCTATGGCTACACCTTC
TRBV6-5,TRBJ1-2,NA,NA,CASSYSGGRSRRGYTF,TGTGCCAGCAGTTACAGTGGGGGGCGCAGCAGGAGGGGCTACACCTTC
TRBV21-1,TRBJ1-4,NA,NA,CASSSVEGGPNEKLFF,TGTGCCAGCAGTTCAGTAGAGGGGGGGCCTAATGAAAAACTGTTTTTT
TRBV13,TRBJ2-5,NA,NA,CASSLAGYQETQYF,TGTGCCAGCAGCTTAGCAGGGTACCAAGAGACCCAGTACTTC
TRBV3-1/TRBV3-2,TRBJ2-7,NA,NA,CASSIRVTEGEQYF,TGTGCCAGCAGCATACGAGTTACGGAGGGCGAGCAGTACTTC
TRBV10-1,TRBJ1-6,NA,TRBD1,CASSDQGTGNSPLHF,TGCGCCAGCAGTGACCAGGGGACAGGGAATTCACCCCTCCACTTT
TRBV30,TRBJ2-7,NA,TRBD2,CAWEGVGLAGDYEQYF,TGTGCCTGGGAGGGGGTCGGACTAGCGGGAGACTACGAGCAGTACTTC
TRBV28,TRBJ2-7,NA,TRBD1,CASSSYLLRDRVTDEQYF,TGTGCCAGCAGTTCCTATCTCTTGAGGGACAGGGTTACCGACGAGCAGTACTTC
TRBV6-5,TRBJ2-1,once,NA,CASSYDRNEQFF,TGTGCCAGCAGTTACGACAGGAATGAGCAGTTCTTC
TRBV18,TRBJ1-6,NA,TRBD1,CASSPPGTVNSPLHF,TGTGCCAGCTCACCTCCCGGGACAGTTAATTCACCCCTCCACTTT
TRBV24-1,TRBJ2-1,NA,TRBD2,CATSDAGTSKNEQFF,TGTGCCACCAGTGATGCCGGGACTAGTAAAAATGAGCAGTTCTTC
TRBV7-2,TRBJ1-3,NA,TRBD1,CASSPTTGWHLRNTIYF,TGTGCCAGCAGTCCTACGACAGGGTGGCACCTTCGGAACACCATATATTTT
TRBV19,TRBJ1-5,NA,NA,CASRDRLRNQPQHF,TGTGCCAGTAGAGACAGGTTAAGGAATCAGCCCCAGCATTTT
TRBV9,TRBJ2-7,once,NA,CASSVAWGSSYEQYF,TGTGCCAGCAGCGTAGCTTGGGGGTCCTCCTACGAGCAGTACTTC
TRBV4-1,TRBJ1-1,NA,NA,CASSHPPGREKPVGGNTEAFF,TGCGCCAGCAGCCATCCGCCCGGACGGGAGAAACCAGTAGGCGGAAACACTGAAGCTTTCTTT
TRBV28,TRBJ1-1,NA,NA,CASSFRGSNTEAFF,TGTGCCAGCAGTTTTCGGGGAAGTAACACTGAAGCTTTCTTT
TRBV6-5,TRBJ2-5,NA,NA,CASSLQQGGETQYF,TGTGCCAGCAGCCTCCAGCAGGGGGGGGAGACCCAGTACTTC